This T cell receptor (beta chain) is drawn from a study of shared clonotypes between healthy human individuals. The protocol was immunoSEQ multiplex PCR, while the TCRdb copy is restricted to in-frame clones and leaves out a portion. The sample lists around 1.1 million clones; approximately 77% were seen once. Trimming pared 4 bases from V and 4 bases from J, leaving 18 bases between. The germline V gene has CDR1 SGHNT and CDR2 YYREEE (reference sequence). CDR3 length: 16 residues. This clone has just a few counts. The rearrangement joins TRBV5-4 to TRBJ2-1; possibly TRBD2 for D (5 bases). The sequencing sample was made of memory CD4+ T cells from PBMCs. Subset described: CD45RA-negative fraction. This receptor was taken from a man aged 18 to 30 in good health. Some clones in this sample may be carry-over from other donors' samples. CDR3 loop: CASSQSVGVQYNEQFF. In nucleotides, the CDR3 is TGTGCCAGCAGCCAGAGCGTGGGAGTGCAGTACAATGAGCAGTTCTTC.